This T cell receptor (beta chain) originates from a study of T cell responses to AZD1222 COVID-19 vaccine. Study-wide results and caveats: Repertoires in all cases were sampled only once the peak T cell response had passed. Elevations in Spike-specific TCR breadth and depth followed administration of two AZD1222 doses.

The protocol was immunoSEQ multiplex PCR, while the TCRdb copy is restricted to in-frame clones and leaves out a portion. There are roughly 150,000 clones in the sample; 90% to 95% occur only once, and roughly 1.2% lies in the top ten. In regard to this clone: The antigen remains undetermined.

V lost 6 bases and J 6 bases, leaving 9 bases between the germline ends. Germline V gives CDR1 MNHEY, CDR2 SMNVEV (reference sequence). The CDR3 loop spans 11 amino acids. The chain employs TRBV27 and TRBJ2-7; possibly TRBD2 for D (5 bases). This TCR came from an adult who received the AZD1222 COVID-19 vaccine. The specimen was peripheral blood, collected 28 days after the second AZD1222 dose. The CDR3 protein is CASREGFEQYF. CDR3 in DNA: TGTGCCAGCAGAGAGGGCTTCGAGCAGTACTTC.